This passage covers 8 T cell receptor beta chains from one sample sequenced in a study of T cell responses to AZD1222 COVID-19 vaccine. Profiling relied on immunoSEQ multiplex PCR, and the TCRdb table lists in-frame clones only, not all of them. The sample has roughly 100,000 clones, over 75% seen once; the top ten hold 9.5% to 13%. Sequencing was performed on peripheral blood, taken 28 days after the second AZD1222 dose. The receptors here all came from an adult who received the AZD1222 COVID-19 vaccine.

The gene calls are TRBV9 and TRBJ1-2; 12 nucleotides match TRBD1. The CDR3 runs 17 residues. The ends lost 3 bases at V and 3 bases at J; junction bases unmatched: 9. Germline V lookup: CDR1 SGDLS, CDR2 YYNGEE. The CDR3 reads CASSASPGQGAHYGYTF. In DNA form, the CDR3 reads TGTGCCAGCAGCGCCTCCCCGGGACAGGGGGCTCACTATGGCTACACCTTC.

The rearrangement joins TRBV18 to TRBJ2-5; 8 nucleotides line up with TRBD2. The CDR3 has 14 residues. Germline trimming cut 6 bases from V and 6 bases from J; bases unmatched to any gene: 9. Germline CDR1 reads KGHSH; CDR2 reads LQKENI. This chain's CDR3 is CASSPGGAWKTQYF. CDR3 bases: TGTGCCAGCTCGCCGGGGGGGGCGTGGAAGACCCAGTACTTC.

The chain links TRBV5-1 to TRBJ2-5; perhaps TRBD1 as D (5 bases). V lost 4 bases and J lost 6, with 10 bases in between. This CDR3 is 12 amino acids long. Per germline, CDR1 SGHRS and CDR2 YFSETQ. CDR3 sequence reads: CASSPTEQTQYF. The CDR3 DNA is TGCGCCAGCAGCCCGACAGAGCAGACCCAGTACTTC.

The genes are TRBV7-9 and TRBJ2-1, with TRBD1 matching 7 bases. Unmatched junction bases numbered 10, after V lost 5 bases and J lost 0 bases. CDR1 is SEHNR, CDR2 FQNEAQ, per germline (reference sequence). There are 17 residues in the CDR3. The CDR3, as DNA: TGTGCCAGCAGCCGAAGGACAGGCTCGAGCTCCTACAATGAGCAGTTCTTC. This encodes CASSRRTGSSSYNEQFF. Full variable domain (remainder filled in from reference TRBV7-9 and TRBJ2-1): DTGVSQNPRHKITKRGQNVTFRCDPISEHNRLYWYRQTLGQGPEFLTYFQNEAQLEKSRLLSDRFSAERPKGSFSTLEIQRTEQGDSAMYLCASSRRTGSSSYNEQFFGPGTRLTVL.

This chain links TRBV15 with TRBJ2-5, with 8 positions matching TRBD2. Germline V gene data show CDR1 as LNHNV and CDR2 as YYDKDF (reference sequence). The junction had 6 bases not matched to a gene; V was cut back by 2 bases and J by 10 bases. This CDR3 has 13 residues. DNA of the CDR3: TGTGCCACCAGCAGATCAGCGGGGGCCCTCCAGTACTTC. Translated, it gives CATSRSAGALQYF.

The CDR3 region has the DNA TGTGCCAGCGAGGGACGACCCTCCTACGAGCAGTACTTC. Amino acid sequence: CASEGRPSYEQYF. This chain links TRBV28 with TRBJ2-7, with D perhaps given as TRBD1 or TRBD2 (5 bases each). CDR3 length: 13 amino acids. V lost 8 bases, J lost 0 bases, and 11 bases lay in between. Germline V lookup: CDR1 MDHEN, CDR2 SYDVKM.

The V call is TRBV11-2, the J call TRBJ1-1; tentative D call: TRBD1 (5 bases). V gave up 3 bases and J gave up 4 bases, with 12 bases separating them. The germline V gene has CDR1 SGHAT and CDR2 FQNNGV. The CDR3 is made up of 14 amino acids. CDR3 sequence: CASSLGQGGTEAFF. In nucleotides, the CDR3 is TGTGCCAGCAGCTTGGGGCAGGGAGGCACTGAAGCTTTCTTT. The full variable domain, in which reference TRBV11-2 and TRBJ1-1 provide the parts outside the CDR3, is EAGVAQSPRYKIIEKRQSVAFWCNPISGHATLYWYQQILGQGPKLLIQFQNNGVVDDSQLPKDRFSAERLKGVDSTLKIQPAKLEDSAVYLCASSLGQGGTEAFFGQGTRLTVV.

The rearrangement uses TRBV5-1 and TRBJ2-1; 11 bases match TRBD1. Germline assignment: CDR1 SGHRS and CDR2 YFSETQ. V gave up 1 base and J gave up 6 bases; unmatched junction bases: 3. The CDR3 consists of 15 residues. CDR3 bases: TGCGCCAGCAGCTTGAGTGGGACAGGGGGCAATGAGCAGTTCTTC. Protein: CASSLSGTGGNEQFF.